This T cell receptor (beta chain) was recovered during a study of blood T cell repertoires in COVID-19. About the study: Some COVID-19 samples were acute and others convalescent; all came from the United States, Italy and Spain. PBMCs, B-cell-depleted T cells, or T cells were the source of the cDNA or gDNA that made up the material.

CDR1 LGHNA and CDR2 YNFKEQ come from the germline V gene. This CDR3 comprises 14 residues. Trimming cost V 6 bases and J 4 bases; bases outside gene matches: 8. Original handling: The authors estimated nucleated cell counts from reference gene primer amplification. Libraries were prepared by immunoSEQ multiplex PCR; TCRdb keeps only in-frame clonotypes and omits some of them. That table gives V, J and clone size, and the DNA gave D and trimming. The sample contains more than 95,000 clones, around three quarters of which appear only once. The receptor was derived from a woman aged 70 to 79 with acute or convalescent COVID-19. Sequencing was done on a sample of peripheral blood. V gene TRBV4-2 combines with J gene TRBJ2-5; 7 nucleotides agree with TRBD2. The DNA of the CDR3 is TGTGCCAGCAGGGGAAAGGCGGGAGTAGAGACCCAGTACTTC. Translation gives CASRGKAGVETQYF.